The sequence of this T cell receptor beta chain was determined in a study of PD-1 blockade in mismatch repair-deficient tumors. Trimming took 6 bases from V and 9 from J; bases not matched to a gene: 8. This CDR3 has 13 residues. The V gene's germline CDR1 is MNHEY and CDR2 SVGAGI. Method: immunoSEQ multiplex PCR; TCRdb's copy keeps in-frame clones and lacks some. Among about 68,000 clones listed, almost 80% were seen once. A few pembrolizumab responders had their TCRs sequenced. The sample holds one count of this clone. The origin of this receptor is an adult with mismatch repair-deficient cancer. Sequenced here: peripheral blood, sampled 2 weeks after starting pembrolizumab. This rearrangement joins TRBV6-5 to TRBJ2-5, with 9 bases aligning to TRBD1. The DNA of the CDR3 is TGTGCCAGCAGACTACAGGGGGCCCGGGCCCAGTACTTC. Its protein is CASRLQGARAQYF.